The sequence of this T cell receptor beta chain was determined in a study of T cell responses to AZD1222 COVID-19 vaccine. General study results and limits: Clonal diversity was possibly underestimated; the donors were predominantly white British and more often female. A reported finding is that nearly half of spike-specific TCRs target unmutated variant regions.

A word on this clone: Antigen specificity is unknown.

The protocol was immunoSEQ multiplex PCR, while the TCRdb copy is restricted to in-frame clones and leaves out a portion. Among around 91,000 clones listed, roughly 84% were seen once. This CDR3 spans 14 amino acids. CDR1 SGHTA and CDR2 FQGNSA come from the germline V gene. Trimming removed 5 bases from V and 4 bases from J, with 14 bases in between. The gene calls are TRBV7-2 and TRBJ1-1; D perhaps matches TRBD1 (5 bases). The sample consisted of peripheral blood, taken on day 0 of AZD1222 vaccination. The TCR sequence derives from an adult in good health. CDR3 in amino acids: CASSAWGGVTEAFF. CDR3 coding DNA: TGTGCCAGCAGCGCCTGGGGGGGAGTCACTGAAGCTTTCTTT.